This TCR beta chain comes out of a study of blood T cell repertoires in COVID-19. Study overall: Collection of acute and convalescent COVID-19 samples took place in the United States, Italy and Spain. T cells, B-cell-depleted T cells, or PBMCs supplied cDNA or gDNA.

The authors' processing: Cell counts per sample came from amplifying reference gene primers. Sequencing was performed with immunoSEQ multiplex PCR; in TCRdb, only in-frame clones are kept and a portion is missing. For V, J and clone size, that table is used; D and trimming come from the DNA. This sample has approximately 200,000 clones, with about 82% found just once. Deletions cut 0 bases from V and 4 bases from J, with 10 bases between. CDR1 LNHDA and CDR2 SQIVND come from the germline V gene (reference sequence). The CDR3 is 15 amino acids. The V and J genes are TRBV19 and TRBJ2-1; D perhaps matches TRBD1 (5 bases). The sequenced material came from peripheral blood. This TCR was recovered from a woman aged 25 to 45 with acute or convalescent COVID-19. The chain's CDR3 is CASSIDLQAYNEQFF. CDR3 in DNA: TGTGCCAGTAGTATAGATTTACAGGCTTACAATGAGCAGTTCTTC.